This T cell receptor beta chain was identified during a study of cytomegalovirus exposure and HLA in healthy donors (dated by TCRdb to 2017 to 2019). Describing the broader study: According to a later analysis, one platform produced both the approximately 110 validation repertoires and the 700 or so repertoires of the first cohort. The study aimed to test whether signatures of past pathogen exposure could be identified by cataloging public T cell receptors. Along with the roughly 710-subject first cohort, a separate validation cohort of 120 different subjects was used. To predict cytomegalovirus infection status, the study combined high-throughput TCR immunosequencing, statistical association of individual TCRs with disease status, and machine learning.

The CDR3 spans 16 residues, from the cysteine through the phenylalanine. CDR3 DNA is the only sequence kept; it has 48 bases, read in frame from the first base. The germline ends are 18 bases apart after V is trimmed by 1 base and J by 6 bases. Taken from the germline V gene, the CDR1 and CDR2 loops are SGHRS and YFSETQ. Separate from the approximately 730-subject first cohort, the validation cohort of about 110 subjects was the group to which the donors belonged. For this clone: The antigen this receptor binds is unknown. The record has no base qualities; no much larger clone is one base away.

Points the paper makes about the study in general: While some public TCRs were present in many individuals, most TCR sequences turned up only very rarely across donors. The classifier was reported to diagnose cytomegalovirus status with high specificity and sensitivity in both the original cohort and the validation cohort. The authors suggested that the approach could potentially be generalized to other disease states and immunological phenotypes. All 120 or so repertoires were used to score co-occurrence in the validation cohort in a later analysis, because that analysis had no HLA typing for the cohort. Subsequent analysis determined that TCRs grouped into clusters in the first cohort also showed a tendency toward co-occurrence across the 120 validation repertoires, and roughly 94% of cluster scores exceeded 0. A total of 164 TCR beta chains were listed by the study as associated with cytomegalovirus. Three of the identified cytomegalovirus-associated TCR beta chains were confirmed in vitro to be specific for cytomegalovirus antigens.

Libraries were built with the immunoSEQ multiplex PCR assay. Concerning the study's data processing: A statistical classification framework was developed to diagnose cytomegalovirus status using the catalog of TCR beta chain sequences. Here the immuneACCESS table is served through TCRdb, limited to in-frame sequences with V and J called. Missing clones are a known gap in these copies; in checked studies unresolved V genes cover under half, and the rest lacks a known reason. The V and J calls and clone size are taken from that table; D and trimming were inferred from the DNA. The sample yields 150,000 to 200,000 clones; around 85% were counted once. The ten largest make up roughly 15% of the sample.

Sequencing input: PBMCs. This TCR came from a man between 18 and 35 years old in good health and CMV-seropositive. Rearrangement joined TRBV5-1 to TRBJ2-3; TRBD2 is a possible D gene, resting on 5 matching bases. The nucleotide sequence is TGCGCCAGCAGCTTGACGGAGGTGGGGTTGTGGGATACGCAGTATTTT. This encodes CASSLTEVGLWDTQYF. Extended through the reference TRBV5-1 and TRBJ2-3 proteins, this CDR3 yields the full variable domain: KAGVTQTPRYLIKTRGQQVTLSCSPISGHRSVSWYQQTPGQGLQFLFEYFSETQRNKGNFPGRFSGRQFSNSRSEMNVSTLELGDSALYLCASSLTEVGLWDTQYFGPGTRLTVL.